Reported below is one T cell receptor (beta chain). The antigen remains unidentified. The sample is drawn from a study of cytomegalovirus exposure and HLA in healthy donors. Findings and limits, study-wide: Trimming of TCR beta V- and J-genes showed a link, identified in a later analysis, to a missense DCLRE1C variant.

PCR was performed using 60 Vbeta and 13 Jbeta primers. Only in-frame clones appear in the TCRdb table, and some are missing; sequencing was by immunoSEQ multiplex PCR. The data hold about 230,000 clones, with roughly 79% observed a single time. V trimming: 1 base; J trimming: 4 bases; junction bases outside the gene matches: 9. Germline CDR1 reads SGDLS; CDR2 reads YYNGEE. The CDR3 runs to 16 residues. The sequencing input was PBMCs. This receptor was taken from a woman in her thirties or forties in good health and CMV-seronegative. The genes are TRBV9 and TRBJ1-2; 8 bases map to TRBD1. CDR3 sequence: CASSVNAGGSGYGYTF. Here the CDR3 DNA reads TGTGCCAGCAGCGTAAATGCAGGGGGCAGTGGCTATGGCTACACCTTC. The full variable domain, its missing parts supplied by reference TRBV9 and TRBJ1-2, is DSGVTQTPKHLITATGQRVTLRCSPRSGDLSVYWYQQSLDQGLQFLIQYYNGEERAKGNILERFSAQQFPDLHSELNLSSLELGDSALYFCASSVNAGGSGYGYTFGSGTRLTVV.